A single sample gave rise to the 32 T cell receptor beta chains below, sequenced in a study of OX40 agonist ivuxolimab in advanced cancers. The library was prepared using the immunoSEQ multiplex PCR assay. TCRdb stores this immuneACCESS table with in-frame sequences only. Part of the clones is absent; in the studies checked, under half of the shortfall reflects unresolved V genes, and no reason is known for the rest. The sample profile shows about 40,000 clones; approximately 92% of them were found once. 8% to 10% of the sample comes from the top ten. This specimen consisted of CD4+ or CD8+ T cells sorted from blood, obtained in a trial of the OX40 agonist ivuxolimab. These receptors were obtained from an adult with an advanced solid tumor such as melanoma, head and neck, liver or kidney cancer.

The chain couples TRBV9 to TRBJ1-1; D is undetermined. This CDR3 contains 15 residues. In germline, CDR1 is SGDLS, CDR2 YYNGEE. The V gene lost 0 bases and the J gene lost 0 bases, with 9 bases spanning the gap. CDR3 in DNA: TGTGCCAGCAGCGTAGACGGGAGTTTGAACACTGAAGCTTTCTTT. Its translation: CASSVDGSLNTEAFF.

This chain links TRBV27 with TRBJ2-7; no reliable D call. This CDR3 has 13 residues. V lost 3 bases, J lost 0 bases, and 6 bases lay in between. Germline loops: CDR1 MNHEY, CDR2 SMNVEV (reference sequence). The CDR3: CASSFGPSYEQYV. CDR3 in DNA: TGTGCCAGCAGTTTCGGGCCCTCCTACGAGCAGTACGTC.

The chain uses TRBV15 and TRBJ1-1; D not resolved. The CDR3 totals 13 residues. Trimming stripped 5 bases from V and 3 bases from J, with 10 bases between. Germline assignment: CDR1 LNHNV and CDR2 YYDKDF (reference sequence). The DNA for the CDR3 is TGTGCCACCAGCTCCCTCCGTGACACTGAAGCTTTCTTT. Its protein is CATSSLRDTEAFF.

The CDR3 sequence is CASSLGLAGAEGYNEQFF. In nucleotides, the CDR3 is TGTGCCAGCAGTTTGGGACTAGCGGGAGCAGAGGGCTACAATGAGCAGTTCTTC. V gene TRBV27 combines with J gene TRBJ2-1, with 14 bases matching TRBD2. CDR1 and CDR2 from the germline V gene are MNHEY and SMNVEV (reference sequence). The CDR3 sequence is 18 residues long. The junction had 7 bases not matched to a gene; V was cut back by 3 bases and J by 3 bases.

CDR3: CASSPGLAGPNTGELFF. As DNA, the CDR3 is TGTGCCAGCAGTCCGGGACTAGCGGGACCAAACACCGGGGAGCTGTTTTTT. V is TRBV2 and J is TRBJ2-2; 13 bases match TRBD2. From germline, CDR1 is SNHLY and CDR2 FYNNEI. V lost 5 bases and J lost 2; bases outside the gene matches: 5. There are 17 residues in the CDR3.

The V gene is TRBV9, the J gene TRBJ2-1; 12 bases match TRBD2. The CDR3 is made up of 19 amino acids. Germline values: CDR1 SGDLS, CDR2 YYNGEE. The V and J ends lost 0 bases and 7 bases, in that order; junction bases with no gene match: 14. CDR3 nucleotides: TGTGCCAGCAGCGTAGCGGGACTAGCGGGTCCCCGCCCTTGGAATGAGCAGTTCTTC. The encoded protein is CASSVAGLAGPRPWNEQFF.

The CDR3 reads CASSFGQGSSYEQYV. The CDR3 DNA sequence: TGCGCCAGCAGCTTCGGACAGGGGAGCTCCTACGAGCAGTACGTC. The chain has TRBV5-1 and TRBJ2-7, with 9 bases aligning to TRBD1. CDR1 and CDR2 from the germline V gene are SGHRS and YFSETQ. The CDR3 is 15 residues long. V lost 2 bases, J lost 0 bases, and 3 bases stayed unmatched.

The chain links TRBV27 to TRBJ1-2; no definite D call. The CDR3 consists of 13 residues. The germline V gene encodes CDR1 MNHEY and CDR2 SMNVEV (reference sequence). The V and J ends lost 2 bases and 1 base respectively, with 5 bases between them. Written as DNA, the CDR3 is TGTGCCAGCAGTTTAACCCATAACTATGGCTACACCTTC. Protein: CASSLTHNYGYTF.

This rearrangement joins TRBV13 to TRBJ2-1; TRBD1 might be the D (7 bases). Germline CDR1 PRHDT, CDR2 FYEKMQ (reference sequence). The germline V and J ends were trimmed by 3 bases and 2 bases, with 14 bases remaining between them. The CDR3 has 16 residues. The CDR3 here is CASSFGGGAAYNEQFF. CDR3 nucleotides: TGTGCCAGCAGCTTCGGAGGGGGCGCAGCCTACAATGAGCAGTTCTTC.

The chain employs TRBV7-9 and TRBJ1-1; tentatively, D is TRBD1 (5 bases). The CDR3 length is 12 residues. V lost 11 bases and J lost 0, with 10 bases in between. Germline V CDR1 and CDR2: SEHNR, FQNEAQ (reference sequence). In DNA, the CDR3 is TGTGCCTACGACAGATTGAACACTGAAGCTTTCTTT. It specifies CAYDRLNTEAFF.

This chain connects TRBV19 to TRBJ2-5; possible D gene TRBD2, 6 bases. This CDR3 contains 14 residues. The V end was cut by 5 bases, the J end by 4 bases, with 14 bases between. Germline CDR1 reads LNHDA; CDR2 reads SQIVND (reference sequence). Here the CDR3 DNA reads TGTGCCAGTAGTGAATGGGGCGGGACAGAGACCCAGTACTTC. Protein product: CASSEWGGTETQYF.

The CDR3 nucleotides read TGTGCCAGCAGTCCGGGACAGGGGAACACTGAAGCTTTCTTT. Protein sequence: CASSPGQGNTEAFF. The J gene is TRBJ1-1, the V gene TRBV2; the match to TRBD1 covers 9 bases. The CDR3 has 14 amino acids. V shed 5 bases and J 1 base; nucleotides not matched to a gene: 2. Germline loops: CDR1 SNHLY, CDR2 FYNNEI.

This chain links TRBV2 with TRBJ2-5; TRBD1 agrees at 9 bases. From germline, CDR1 is SNHLY and CDR2 FYNNEI. V shed 10 bases and J 14 bases; nucleotides not matched to a gene: 14. The CDR3 is 12 residues long. CDR3 DNA: TGTGCCACTCCGGGACAGGGTGGCCAAGTATACTTC. Translated: CATPGQGGQVYF.

The chain uses TRBV28 and TRBJ1-1; D might be TRBD1 (5 bases). The CDR3 sequence is 16 residues long. Trimming cost V 4 bases and J 5 bases, with 20 bases left between them. From germline, CDR1 is MDHEN and CDR2 SYDVKM. The CDR3 reads CASSSPGHLGGTEAFF. The CDR3 nucleotides read TGTGCCAGCAGTTCTCCTGGACATTTGGGTGGGACTGAAGCTTTCTTT.

The chain combines TRBV6-6 with TRBJ2-1, with D hard to call. The CDR3 spans 12 residues. Trimming took 7 bases from V and 7 from J, leaving 11 bases between them. Per the germline V gene, CDR1 is MNHNY and CDR2 is SVGAGI (reference sequence). The CDR3 reads CASISGLNEQFF. Written as DNA, the CDR3 is TGTGCCAGCATTTCGGGTCTTAATGAGCAGTTCTTC.

The V and J genes are TRBV11-2 and TRBJ2-7, with D unclear. This CDR3 contains 15 residues. Germline CDR1 reads SGHAT; CDR2 reads FQNNGV. V was clipped by 0 bases and J by 2 bases, with 11 bases between them. CDR3 amino acids: CASSLEAVETYEQYF. The DNA for the CDR3 is TGTGCCAGCAGCTTAGAGGCGGTGGAGACCTACGAGCAGTACTTC.

This sequence joins TRBV7-8 and TRBJ1-3, with a possible D match to TRBD1 (5 bases). Trimming removed 5 bases at V and 8 bases at J, with 28 bases between. The CDR3 runs to 18 residues. The germline V gene has CDR1 SGHVS and CDR2 FQNEAQ. CDR3 loop: CASSAPSSGWLWGDTIYF. The CDR3, as DNA: TGTGCCAGCAGCGCCCCTTCCTCGGGGTGGCTCTGGGGGGACACCATATATTTT.

The V and J genes are TRBV27 and TRBJ2-5; D gene ambiguous. The CDR3 is 17 amino acids. The germline CDR1 and CDR2 sequences are MNHEY and SMNVEV (reference sequence). Trimming cost V 6 bases and J 2 bases, with 22 bases left between them. Written as DNA, the CDR3 is TGTGCCAGCAGACCCCCACTTTTGCTTGGCGGACAAGAGACCCAGTACTTC. Translating it yields CASRPPLLLGGQETQYF.

The genes are TRBV6-1 and TRBJ2-5; D call uncertain. Germline V gene lookup returns CDR1 MNHNS and CDR2 SASEGT. V was pared by 5 bases and J by 3 bases, with 10 bases between. The CDR3 is made up of 13 amino acids. The CDR3 nucleotides are TGTGCCAGCAGTTTCCACAGAGAAGAGACCCAGTACTTC. This encodes CASSFHREETQYF.

This chain connects TRBV6-5 to TRBJ1-1, with 7 positions matching TRBD1. Germline trimming cut 5 bases from V and 0 bases from J; bases unmatched to any gene: 0. Per germline, CDR1 MNHEY and CDR2 SVGAGI. The CDR3 contains 13 residues. CDR3 sequence reads: CASSGQVNTEAFF. The CDR3 DNA sequence: TGTGCCAGCAGTGGACAGGTGAACACTGAAGCTTTCTTT.

J is TRBJ2-2 and V is TRBV29-1, with D possibly matching TRBD1 (5 bases). Germline V gene lookup returns CDR1 SQVTM and CDR2 ANQGSEA. Trimming cost V 7 bases and J 8 bases, with 11 bases left between them. The CDR3 runs to 11 residues. This chain's CDR3 is CSGGLGGELFF. DNA of the CDR3: TGCAGCGGGGGCCTAGGGGGGGAGCTGTTTTTT.

Turning to this clone: The junction does not match germline at one end; this may be a read error. V is TRBV9 and J is TRBJ1-1; D gene unclear. Germline CDR1 reads SGDLS; CDR2 reads YYNGEE. This CDR3 has 11 residues. For the CDR3, the DNA is TGTGCCAGCAGCGGGAACGCTGAAGCTTTCTTT. Translating gives CASSGNAEAFF. The complete variable domain, with remaining parts taken from reference TRBV9 and TRBJ1-1, reads DSGVTQTPKHLITATGQRVTLRCSPRSGDLSVYWYQQSLDQGLQFLIQYYNGEERAKGNILERFSAQQFPDLHSELNLSSLELGDSALYFCASSGNAEAFFGQGTRLTVV.

The chain employs TRBV27 and TRBJ2-5; TRBD2 matches 14 bases. The CDR3 runs 15 residues. The germline V gene encodes CDR1 MNHEY and CDR2 SMNVEV (reference sequence). The junction had 4 bases not matched to a gene; V was cut back by 6 bases and J by 4 bases. CDR3 loop: CASSPGTSGRETQYF. The CDR3 nucleotides read TGTGCCAGCAGCCCGGGGACTAGCGGGAGAGAGACCCAGTACTTC.

J is TRBJ2-7 and V is TRBV7-9; no clear D. This CDR3 has 11 amino acids. V was pared by 5 bases and J by 7 bases, with 9 bases between. Germline V gene data show CDR1 as SEHNR and CDR2 as FQNEAQ (reference sequence). In nucleotides, the CDR3 is TGTGCCAGCAGCCCAGGTTTAGAGCAGTACGTC. Translation: CASSPGLEQYV.

The chain couples TRBV7-8 to TRBJ2-1; 7 nucleotides agree with TRBD1. V gave up 1 base and J gave up 8 bases; unmatched junction bases: 5. This CDR3 comprises 14 residues. Germline assignment: CDR1 SGHVS and CDR2 FQNEAQ. This CDR3 reads CASSLGYRGDEQFF. The DNA of the CDR3 is TGTGCCAGCAGCTTAGGGTACAGGGGTGATGAGCAGTTCTTC.

The rearrangement uses TRBV4-1 and TRBJ1-1, with no clear D. The germline gives CDR1 MGHRA, CDR2 YSYEKL. The V and J ends lost 5 bases and 1 base respectively, with 8 bases between them. This CDR3 is built from 13 residues. The CDR3, as DNA: TGCGCCAGCAGCTCGACAACGAACACTGAAGCTTTCTTT. This sequence encodes CASSSTTNTEAFF.

V is TRBV14 and J is TRBJ2-2; D not resolved. The CDR3 has 13 amino acids. The V end was cut by 4 bases, the J end by 1 base, with 4 bases between. Germline V gene data show CDR1 as SGHDN and CDR2 as FVKESK. The CDR3 here is CASSLMNTGELFF. Written as DNA, the CDR3 is TGTGCCAGCAGCCTAATGAACACCGGGGAGCTGTTTTTT.

The CDR3 sequence: CASSEFGLAGDEETQYF. Here the CDR3 DNA reads TGTGCCAGCAGTGAATTCGGTTTAGCGGGGGACGAAGAGACCCAGTACTTC. The V and J genes are TRBV25-1 and TRBJ2-5; 9 bases match TRBD2. The germline CDR1 and CDR2 sequences are MGHDK and SYGVNS. The trim removed 1 base at V and 3 bases at J, leaving 9 bases unmatched. The CDR3 contains 17 residues.

The V and J genes are TRBV27 and TRBJ2-7, with 8 bases matching TRBD2. V gave up 5 bases and J gave up 5 bases; unmatched junction bases: 8. Looked up from germline, CDR1 is MNHEY and CDR2 is SMNVEV (reference sequence). The CDR3 covers 14 residues. The CDR3 loop reads CASSLGTSNHEQYF. DNA of the CDR3: TGTGCCAGCAGTCTCGGGACTAGTAATCACGAGCAGTACTTC.

This sequence joins TRBV28 and TRBJ1-5; D call uncertain. Germline V gene sequence: CDR1 MDHEN, CDR2 SYDVKM. V lost 8 bases and J lost 3, with 14 bases in between. The CDR3 totals 14 residues. The CDR3 DNA reads TGTGCCAGCGGCCCCGGCTTTTTCAATCAGCCCCAGCATTTT. This gives the protein CASGPGFFNQPQHF.

This sequence joins TRBV29-1 and TRBJ2-1, with D unclear. V lost 7 bases and J lost 7, with 8 bases in between. The CDR3 has 10 amino acids. The germline V gene has CDR1 SQVTM and CDR2 ANQGSEA. The CDR3 loop is CSGTWNEQFF. As DNA, the CDR3 is TGCAGCGGTACATGGAATGAGCAGTTCTTC.

The chain joins TRBV6-1 to TRBJ1-3, with D unclear. The CDR3 runs 11 residues. Between the trimmed V and J ends, which lost 7 bases and 4 bases, there was a span of 5 bases. Germline lookup yields CDR1 MNHNS and CDR2 SASEGT. This CDR3 reads CASKAGNTIYF. The CDR3 DNA sequence: TGTGCCAGCAAGGCCGGAAACACCATATATTTT.